Below are 16 T cell receptor beta chains sequenced from a single sample in a study of T cell responses to AZD1222 COVID-19 vaccine. Profiling relied on immunoSEQ multiplex PCR, and the TCRdb table lists in-frame clones only, not all of them. The sample has roughly 150,000 clones; about 91% are singletons. Material: peripheral blood, obtained on day 0 of AZD1222 vaccination. All receptors derive from an adult in good health.

This clone was seen a handful of times. The chain joins TRBV21-1 to TRBJ2-7; the tabulated D call, TRBD2, remains unverified against the DNA. TRBV21-1 is deemed a pseudogene. The CDR3 runs 10 residues. CDR3 nucleotides: TGTGCCAGAGCTGGCGGCCATCCGTACTTC. Translated: CARAGGHPYF.

Of note for this clone: The same CDR3 also results from other DNA sequences found in this sample. This chain uses TRBV12-3 or TRBV12-4 with TRBJ1-1; the D is unclear. Trimming pared 0 bases from V and 1 base from J, leaving 3 bases between. The CDR3 is made up of 13 amino acids. The CDR3 DNA follows: TGTGCCAGCAGTTTAGCGGGGAACACTGAAGCTTTCTTT. Amino acid sequence: CASSLAGNTEAFF.

V usage is TRBV29-1 and J usage is TRBJ1-2, with TRBD1 matching over 8 bases. The CDR3 covers 13 residues. Germline lookup yields CDR1 SQVTM and CDR2 ANQGSEA. Trimming at V came to 2 bases and at J to 4 bases, leaving 3 bases not matched to a gene. CDR3: CSVENRGGYGYTF. The DNA of the CDR3 is TGCAGCGTTGAAAACAGGGGGGGCTATGGCTACACCTTC.

CDR3 sequence (DNA): TGTGCCAGCAGCCGCCTCGGCCGATCGGGTAACTCCTACGAGCAGTACTTC. Protein product: CASSRLGRSGNSYEQYF. The chain uses TRBV7-3 and TRBJ2-7; D not certain. Trimming shortened V by 5 bases and J by 0 bases, and 20 bases separated the two germline ends. The germline V gene has CDR1 SGHTA and CDR2 FQGTGA. The CDR3 is 17 amino acids.

The chain links TRBV15 to TRBJ1-3; no firm D call. CDR3 length: 15 amino acids. Germline CDR1 and CDR2: LNHNV and YYDKDF (reference sequence). Trimming stripped 0 bases from V and 1 base from J, with 7 bases between. CDR3 DNA sequence: TGTGCCACCAGCAGAGACGGCTTATCTGGAAACACCATATATTTT. Translated, it gives CATSRDGLSGNTIYF.

V gene TRBV29-1 combines with J gene TRBJ2-3, with 7 nucleotides matching TRBD2. Germline assignment: CDR1 SQVTM and CDR2 ANQGSEA. V dropped 4 bases and J dropped 2; count of bases not matched to a gene: 6. The CDR3 spans 14 residues. CDR3 sequence reads: CSVVDGGTTDTQYF. The CDR3 DNA follows: TGCAGCGTTGTGGACGGGGGGACCACAGATACGCAGTATTTT.

The rearrangement links TRBV6-5 to TRBJ1-1, with no clear D. The CDR3 extends over 14 amino acids. Germline CDR1 reads MNHEY; CDR2 reads SVGAGI. V was clipped by 2 bases and J by 6 bases, with 13 bases between them. The CDR3 spells CASSYLSGTAEAFF. CDR3 DNA sequence: TGTGCCAGCAGTTACCTGAGCGGTACGGCTGAAGCTTTCTTT.

The CDR3 spells CASSSIAGNTGELFF. The CDR3 bases are TGTGCCAGTAGTTCCATAGCGGGGAACACCGGGGAGCTGTTTTTT. The genes are TRBV19 and TRBJ2-2, with 7 bases identical to TRBD2. Germline trimming cut 5 bases from V and 1 base from J; bases unmatched to any gene: 4. Germline-derived CDR1 and CDR2 are LNHDA and SQIVND (reference sequence). The CDR3 runs to 15 residues.

The chain is built from TRBV4-3 and TRBJ2-3; tentatively, D is TRBD1 (6 bases). The V end lost 1 base, the J end lost 2 bases, and 13 bases lay between the germline ends. This CDR3 is built from 16 residues. Germline CDR1 and CDR2: LGHNA and YSLEER. The CDR3 here is CASSQVIGGDTDTQYF. As DNA, the CDR3 is TGCGCCAGCAGCCAAGTTATTGGGGGCGACACAGATACGCAGTATTTT.

This chain connects TRBV28 to TRBJ2-1; 9 bases align to TRBD2. This CDR3 spans 18 amino acids. Germline CDR1 reads MDHEN; CDR2 reads SYDVKM. The trim removed 8 bases at V and 9 bases at J, leaving 23 bases unmatched. The CDR3 protein is CASGVRTAGLAGRSEQFF. The CDR3 bases are TGTGCCAGCGGGGTCCGGACAGCGGGGCTAGCGGGAAGGAGTGAGCAGTTCTTC. The full variable domain, its missing parts supplied by reference TRBV28 and TRBJ2-1, is DVKVTQSSRYLVKRTGEKVFLECVQDMDHENMFWYRQDPGLGLRLIYFSYDVKMKEKGDIPEGYSVSREKKERFSLILESASTNQTSMYLCASGVRTAGLAGRSEQFFGPGTRLTVL.

The gene calls are TRBV29-1 and TRBJ2-7; 7 bases fit TRBD1. Germline CDR1 and CDR2: SQVTM and ANQGSEA. This CDR3 has 14 amino acids. V lost 7 bases to trimming and J lost 6 bases; unmatched junction nucleotides: 15. This chain's CDR3 is CSGVGPTGVGEQYF. DNA of the CDR3: TGCAGCGGGGTCGGACCCACAGGGGTGGGCGAGCAGTACTTC.

There are a few counts of this clone. This chain connects TRBV7-2 to TRBJ2-3; D is undetermined. V shed 1 base and J shed 2 bases, with 13 bases lying between them. The V gene's germline CDR1 is SGHTA and CDR2 FQGNSA. This CDR3 is built from 16 residues. The CDR3 nucleotides are TGTGCCAGCAGCTTAGTTCCCCCTACTTACACAGATACGCAGTATTTT. Its protein product is CASSLVPPTYTDTQYF.

The CDR3 DNA sequence: TGCGCCAGCAGCTTGGGGAGGTCTTCTGGGGCCAACGTCCTGACTTTC. This translates into CASSLGRSSGANVLTF. The gene calls are TRBV5-1 and TRBJ2-6, with D perhaps matching TRBD2 (5 bases). Trimming pared 0 bases from V and 1 base from J, leaving 8 bases between. This CDR3 has 16 residues. The germline V gene encodes CDR1 SGHRS and CDR2 YFSETQ.

The rearrangement links TRBV7-2 to TRBJ2-4; weak D call: TRBD1 (5 bases). Germline values: CDR1 SGHTA, CDR2 FQGNSA. The CDR3 has 16 residues. The ends were cut back, 3 bases at V and 5 bases at J, with 17 bases in the middle. CDR3 coding DNA: TGTGCCAGCAGCTTGCAGGGAAGAGTAGTGGAAAACATTCAGTACTTC. Amino acid sequence: CASSLQGRVVENIQYF.

As for this clone: Other DNA sequences in this specimen translate into the identical CDR3. The chain uses TRBV28 and TRBJ2-7, with D tentatively TRBD2 (6 bases). V was shortened by 2 bases and J by 3 bases, with 8 bases between the two germline ends. The CDR3 is 13 amino acids. Germline-derived CDR1 and CDR2 are MDHEN and SYDVKM. In DNA, the CDR3 is TGTGCCAGCAGTTTAGGGACTTACTACGAGCAGTACTTC. Encoded protein: CASSLGTYYEQYF.

J is TRBJ1-2 and V is TRBV4-2, with D unresolved. CDR1 is LGHNA and CDR2 is YNFKEQ in the germline V gene. The V end lost 0 bases, the J end lost 4 bases, and 21 bases lay between the germline ends. The CDR3 runs 18 residues. The CDR3 protein is CASSQEGTSGSFAYGYTF. In DNA form, the CDR3 reads TGTGCCAGCAGCCAAGAGGGTACGAGCGGGTCCTTTGCCTATGGCTACACCTTC.